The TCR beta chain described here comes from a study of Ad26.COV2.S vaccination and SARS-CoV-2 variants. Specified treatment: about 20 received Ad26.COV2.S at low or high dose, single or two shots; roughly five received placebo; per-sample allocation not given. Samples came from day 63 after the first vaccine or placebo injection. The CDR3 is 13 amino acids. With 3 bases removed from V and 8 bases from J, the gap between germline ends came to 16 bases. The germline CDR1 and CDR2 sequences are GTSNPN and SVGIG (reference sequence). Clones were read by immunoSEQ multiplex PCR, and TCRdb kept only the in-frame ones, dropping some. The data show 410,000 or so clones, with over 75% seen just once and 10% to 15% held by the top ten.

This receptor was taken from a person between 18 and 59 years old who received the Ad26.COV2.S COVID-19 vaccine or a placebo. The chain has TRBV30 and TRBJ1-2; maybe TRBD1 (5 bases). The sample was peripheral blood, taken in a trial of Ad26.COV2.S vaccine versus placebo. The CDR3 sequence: CAWRVRGGGGYTF. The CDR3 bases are TGTGCCTGGAGGGTGCGGGGCGGGGGGGGCTACACCTTC.